Reported below is one T cell receptor (beta chain). Its antigen specificity is not known. Per-nucleotide qualities are absent, and no much larger clonotype sits a single base away. These data come from a study of T cells in localized non-small cell lung cancer (dated by TCRdb to 2019 to 2021). Study-level background: The study examined T cell repertoires in roughly 240 patients with early-stage NSCLC and compared tumors with uninvolved tumor-adjacent lungs. The cohort consisted of a few hundred treatment-naive NSCLC patients whose localized lung tumors had been resected. A mean age of about 66 years was recorded for the NSCLC patients, of whom under 150 were male and about 100 were female.

The immunoSEQ Assay was used to sequence TCR beta CDR3 regions from DNA. In the paper's pipeline: T cell density was computed as TCR beta template counts normalized to usable DNA estimated by amplifying housekeeping genes. Richness was estimated with the preseqR package, extrapolating to 400,000 templates for PBMC samples and 120,000 templates for tissue samples. Clonality was defined as one minus Pielou's evenness. To identify tissue-enriched TCRs, differential abundance testing was run on productive amino-acid clonotypes with a minimum total count of 5 and an alpha of 0.1. Repertoire overlap between compartments was quantified with the Jaccard Index and Morisita Overlap Index. GLIPH clustered TCR beta CDR3s with public tetramer-defined viral CDR3s; viral motifs required at least three viral sequences plus V-gene enrichment. The clones in this table, taken by TCRdb from immuneACCESS, are in-frame only. Not every clone is retained; where verified, under half of the shortfall comes from an unresolved V gene, and the cause of the rest is unknown. V and J calls and clone size are copied from that table; D and trimming were computed from the DNA. The sample data list approximately 30,000 clones, and more than 75% of these were observed just once. Approximately 3.8% of the sample comes from the top ten.

In the germline V gene (reference sequence), CDR1 corresponds to SGHNT and CDR2 to YYREEE. The germline V and J ends show losses of 4 bases and 3 bases respectively, and no gene match explains 5 bases of the junction. Counted from cysteine to phenylalanine, this CDR3 has 14 amino acids. Only CDR3 DNA is held: 42 bases, read in frame from base 1. At diagnosis, tumor, uninvolved tumor-adjacent lung and peripheral blood were collected and then preserved as a mix of FFPE and fresh-frozen material. For TCR repertoire profiling, blood samples were analyzed as peripheral blood mononuclear cells. Study-wide conclusions, independent of this receptor: Because of the exploratory design, TCR variables were selected using unadjusted p-values without false-discovery rate correction. A median of around 60 of the top 100 tumor clones turned up in the paired uninvolved adjacent lung, and roughly 30 of those clones also ranked among the top 100 of that same adjacent lung. Uninvolved tumor-adjacent lung showed the highest T cell clonality, higher than tumor, which suggests more focused antigenic responses in the adjacent lung. Because multi-region tumor sequencing was not done, intratumor heterogeneity could not be ruled out. Higher T cell density in blood was associated with longer overall survival, whereas higher clonality in adjacent lung was associated with shorter survival.

The sequence came from a male donor aged 60 or older with stage III lung adenocarcinoma. The sequence is built from TRBV5-4 and TRBJ2-7; the junction holds 9 bases that match TRBD1. The sequencing used peripheral blood, collected before any cancer treatment. The bases are TGTGCCAGCAGCAGGCCGGGACAGGGCTACGAGCAGTACTTC. This translates into CASSRPGQGYEQYF.